This T cell receptor (beta chain) was recovered during a study of blood T cell repertoires in COVID-19. V was pared by 0 bases and J by 2 bases, with 9 bases between. CDR1 and CDR2 from the germline V gene are SGHRS and YFSETQ. This CDR3 comprises 14 residues. Sequencing was performed with immunoSEQ multiplex PCR; in TCRdb, only in-frame clones are kept and a portion is missing. The data contain about 210,000 clones, about 90% of them singletons. The sample consisted of peripheral blood. The chain is built from TRBV5-1 and TRBJ2-7, with D possibly TRBD1 on 6 matching bases. The receptor was derived from a man aged 18 to 29 with active or convalescent COVID-19. The CDR3 sequence is CASSLVQGPYEQYF. In DNA, the CDR3 is TGCGCCAGCAGCTTGGTTCAGGGGCCCTACGAGCAGTACTTC.